This record covers a single TCR beta chain. The antigen remains unidentified. These data originate in a study of T cell repertoires in cytomegalovirus infection. Looking at the study overall: The authors relied on CMV epitopes, both recently identified HLA-C-restricted and well-studied HLA-B-restricted. It can be stated that public TCR beta signatures indicated CMV infection as well as a matching HLA type. Findings and caveats of the study: Summed public TCR beta family frequency identified CMV carriers bearing the relevant HLA. The ex vivo response showed dominance by HLA-C-restricted CMV-specific TCR beta clonotypes.

TCRdb passed the reads through MiXCR, listing each CDR3 protein once. The sample carries around 900,000 distinct CDR3 sequences, approximately 32% recorded once. The CDR3 runs 15 residues. The germline gives CDR1 SGHVS, CDR2 FNYEAQ. Trimming at V came to 5 bases and at J to 6 bases, leaving 8 bases not matched to a gene. The chain uses TRBV7-6 and TRBJ1-2, with 11 bases lining up with TRBD1. The origin of this receptor is a human donor in good health (CMV status not recorded). Some clones in this sample may be carry-over from other donors' samples. Sequencing was performed on cultured CD8+ T cells from PBMCs, taken from culture after CMV antigen stimulation. CDR3 region: CASSPEWTGGDGYTF. The CDR3 nucleotides read TGTGCCAGCAGCCCCGAGTGGACAGGGGGCGATGGCTACACCTTC.